The text below deals with one TCR beta chain. Authors' processing steps: From reference gene primer amplification, estimates of nucleated cell counts were derived. TCRdb keeps only in-frame clones here, not all; method: immunoSEQ multiplex PCR. For V, J and clone size, that table is used; D and trimming come from the DNA. The table lists roughly 210,000 clones, about nine tenths of them singletons, with around 1.6% in the top ten. V was cut by 7 bases and J by 0 bases, with 3 bases left in between. The length of the CDR3 is 11 residues. Germline V gene lookup returns CDR1 SNHLY and CDR2 FYNNEI. This specimen comes from a study of blood T cell repertoires in COVID-19. Turning to the study itself: There were acute and convalescent COVID-19 samples, and they came from the United States, Italy and Spain. The analysed material was cDNA or gDNA that came from T cells, B-cell-depleted T cells, or PBMCs.

The clonotype comes from a man in his 70s with acute or convalescent COVID-19. Sequencing was performed on peripheral blood. V gene TRBV2 combines with J gene TRBJ1-1; D ambiguous. CDR3 region: CASNMNTEAFF. The CDR3 nucleotides read TGTGCCAGCAACATGAACACTGAAGCTTTCTTT.